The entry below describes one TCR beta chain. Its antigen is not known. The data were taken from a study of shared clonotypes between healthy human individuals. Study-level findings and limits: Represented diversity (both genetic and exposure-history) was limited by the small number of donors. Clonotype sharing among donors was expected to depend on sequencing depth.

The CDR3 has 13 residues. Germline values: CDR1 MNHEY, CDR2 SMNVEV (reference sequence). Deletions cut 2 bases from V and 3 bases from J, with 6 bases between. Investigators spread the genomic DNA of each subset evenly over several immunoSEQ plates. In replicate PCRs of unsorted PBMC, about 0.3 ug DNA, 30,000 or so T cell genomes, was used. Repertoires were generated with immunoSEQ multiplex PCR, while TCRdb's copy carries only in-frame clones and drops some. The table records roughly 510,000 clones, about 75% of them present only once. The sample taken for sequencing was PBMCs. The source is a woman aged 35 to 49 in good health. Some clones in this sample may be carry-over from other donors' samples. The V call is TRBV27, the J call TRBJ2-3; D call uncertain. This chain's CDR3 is CASSLAITDTQYF. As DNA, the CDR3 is TGTGCCAGCAGTTTAGCCATAACAGATACGCAGTATTTT.